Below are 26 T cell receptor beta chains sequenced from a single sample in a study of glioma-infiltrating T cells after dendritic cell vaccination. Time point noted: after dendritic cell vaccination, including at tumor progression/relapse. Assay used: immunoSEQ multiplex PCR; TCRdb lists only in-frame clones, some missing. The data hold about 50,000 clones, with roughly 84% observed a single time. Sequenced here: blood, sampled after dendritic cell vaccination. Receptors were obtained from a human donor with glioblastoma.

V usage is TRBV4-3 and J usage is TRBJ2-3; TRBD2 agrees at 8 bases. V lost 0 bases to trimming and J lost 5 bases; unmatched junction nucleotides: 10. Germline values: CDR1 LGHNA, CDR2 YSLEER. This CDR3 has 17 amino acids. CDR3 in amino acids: CASSQDPRGGRLDTQYF. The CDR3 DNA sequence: TGCGCCAGCAGCCAAGATCCACGGGGGGGCAGGTTAGATACGCAGTATTTT.

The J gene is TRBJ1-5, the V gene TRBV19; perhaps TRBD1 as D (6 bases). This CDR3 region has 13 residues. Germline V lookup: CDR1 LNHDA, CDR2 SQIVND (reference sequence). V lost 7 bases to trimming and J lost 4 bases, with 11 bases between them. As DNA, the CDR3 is TGTGCCAGTAAGGACAGAGGTAATCAGCCCCAGCATTTT. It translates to CASKDRGNQPQHF.

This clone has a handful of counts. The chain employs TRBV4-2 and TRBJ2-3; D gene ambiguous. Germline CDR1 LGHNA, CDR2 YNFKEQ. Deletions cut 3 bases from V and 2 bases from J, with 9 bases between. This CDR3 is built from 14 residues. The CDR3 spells CASSQETVTDTQYF. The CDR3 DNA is TGTGCCAGCAGCCAGGAGACCGTCACAGATACGCAGTATTTT.

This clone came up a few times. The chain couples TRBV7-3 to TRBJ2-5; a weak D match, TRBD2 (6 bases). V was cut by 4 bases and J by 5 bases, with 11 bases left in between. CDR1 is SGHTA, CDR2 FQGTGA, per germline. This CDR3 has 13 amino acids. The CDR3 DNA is TGTGCCAGCAGCTCTGGGGGGTTGGAGACCCAGTACTTC. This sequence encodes CASSSGGLETQYF.

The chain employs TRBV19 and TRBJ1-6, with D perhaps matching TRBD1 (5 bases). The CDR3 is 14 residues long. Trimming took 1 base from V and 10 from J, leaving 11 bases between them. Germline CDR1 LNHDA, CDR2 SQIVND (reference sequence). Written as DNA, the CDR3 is TGTGCCAGTAGTATAGCCCTGACAGTATCACCCCTCCACTTT. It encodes CASSIALTVSPLHF. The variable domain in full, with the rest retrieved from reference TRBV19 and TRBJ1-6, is DGGITQSPKYLFRKEGQNVTLSCEQNLNHDAMYWYRQDPGQGLRLIYYSQIVNDFQKGDIAEGYSVSREKKESFPLTVTSAQKNPTAFYLCASSIALTVSPLHFGNGTRLTVT.

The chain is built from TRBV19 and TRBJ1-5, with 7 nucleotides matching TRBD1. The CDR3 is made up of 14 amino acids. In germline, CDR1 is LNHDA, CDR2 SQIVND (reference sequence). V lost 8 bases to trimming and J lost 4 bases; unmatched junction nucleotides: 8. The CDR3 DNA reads TGTGCCAGTGGTTGGCAGGGGGGAAATCAGCCCCAGCATTTT. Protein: CASGWQGGNQPQHF.

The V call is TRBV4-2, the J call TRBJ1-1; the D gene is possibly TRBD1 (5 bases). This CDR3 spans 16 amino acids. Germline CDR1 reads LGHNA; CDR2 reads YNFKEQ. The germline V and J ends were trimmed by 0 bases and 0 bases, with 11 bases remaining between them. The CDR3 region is CASSQDARALNTEAFF. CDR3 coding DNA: TGTGCCAGCAGCCAAGATGCCAGGGCCCTGAACACTGAAGCTTTCTTT.

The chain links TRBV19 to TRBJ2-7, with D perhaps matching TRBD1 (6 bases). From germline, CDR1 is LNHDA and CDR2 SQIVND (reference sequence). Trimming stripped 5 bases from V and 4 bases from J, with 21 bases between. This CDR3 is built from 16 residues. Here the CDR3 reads CASSPRRAGDVYEQYF. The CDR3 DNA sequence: TGTGCCAGTAGTCCGAGAAGAGCAGGGGATGTTTACGAGCAGTACTTC.

This CDR3 is CASSYSLAFGELFF. The CDR3, as DNA: TGTGCCAGCAGTTACTCGTTAGCATTCGGGGAGCTGTTTTTT. The chain joins TRBV6-5 to TRBJ2-2, with unresolved D. V dropped 0 bases and J dropped 7 bases, with 9 bases sitting between them. Germline assignment: CDR1 MNHEY and CDR2 SVGAGI. This CDR3 contains 14 residues.

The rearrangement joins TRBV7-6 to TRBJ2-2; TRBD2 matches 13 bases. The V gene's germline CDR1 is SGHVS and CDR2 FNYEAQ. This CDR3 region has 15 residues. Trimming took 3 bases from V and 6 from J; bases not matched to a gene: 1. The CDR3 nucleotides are TGTGCCAGCAGCTTGACTAGCGGGGGGCCCGGGGAGCTGTTTTTT. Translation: CASSLTSGGPGELFF.

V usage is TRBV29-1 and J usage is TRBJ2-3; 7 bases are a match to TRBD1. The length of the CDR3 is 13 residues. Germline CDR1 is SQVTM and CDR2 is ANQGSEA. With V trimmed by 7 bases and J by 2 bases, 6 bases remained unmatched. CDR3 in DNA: TGCAGCGCAGACAGGGCATCCACAGATACGCAGTATTTT. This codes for CSADRASTDTQYF.

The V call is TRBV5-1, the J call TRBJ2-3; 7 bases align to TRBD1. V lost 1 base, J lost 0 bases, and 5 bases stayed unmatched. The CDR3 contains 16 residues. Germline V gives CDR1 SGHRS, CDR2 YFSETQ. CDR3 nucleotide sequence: TGCGCCAGCAGCTTGACGGGACAGCCTAGCACAGATACGCAGTATTTT. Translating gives CASSLTGQPSTDTQYF.

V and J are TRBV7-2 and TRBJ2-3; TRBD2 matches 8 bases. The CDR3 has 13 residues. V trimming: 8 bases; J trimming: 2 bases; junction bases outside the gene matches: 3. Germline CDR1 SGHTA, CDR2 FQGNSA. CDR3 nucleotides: TGTGCCAGCCGGACTAGCTTCACAGATACGCAGTATTTT. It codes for CASRTSFTDTQYF.

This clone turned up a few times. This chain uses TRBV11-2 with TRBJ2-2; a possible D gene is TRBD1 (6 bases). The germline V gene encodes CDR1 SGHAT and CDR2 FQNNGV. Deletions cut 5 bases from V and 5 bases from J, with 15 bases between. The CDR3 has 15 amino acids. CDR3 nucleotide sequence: TGTGCCAGCAGCCTAAACAGGGATCTTACCGGGGAGCTGTTTTTT. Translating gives CASSLNRDLTGELFF.

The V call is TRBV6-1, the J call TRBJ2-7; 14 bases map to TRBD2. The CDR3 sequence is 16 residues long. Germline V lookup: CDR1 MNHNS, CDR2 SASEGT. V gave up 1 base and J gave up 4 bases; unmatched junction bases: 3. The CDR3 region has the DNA TGTGCCAGCAGTGAAGGACTAGCGGGGGGGCTGTACGAGCAGTACTTC. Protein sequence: CASSEGLAGGLYEQYF.

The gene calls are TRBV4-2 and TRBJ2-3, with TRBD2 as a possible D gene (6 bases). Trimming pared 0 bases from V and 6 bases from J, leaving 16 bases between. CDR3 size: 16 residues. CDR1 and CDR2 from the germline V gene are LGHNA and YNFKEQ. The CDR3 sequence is CASSQDPGSGGDTQYF. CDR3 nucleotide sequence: TGTGCCAGCAGCCAAGATCCAGGTAGCGGCGGGGATACGCAGTATTTT.

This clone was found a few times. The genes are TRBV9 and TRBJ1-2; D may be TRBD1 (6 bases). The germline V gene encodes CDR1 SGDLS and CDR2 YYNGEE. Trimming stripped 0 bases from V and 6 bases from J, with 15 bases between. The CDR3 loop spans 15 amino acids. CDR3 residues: CASSVDGGRLNGYTF. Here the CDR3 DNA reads TGTGCCAGCAGCGTAGACGGGGGGCGCCTAAATGGCTACACCTTC.

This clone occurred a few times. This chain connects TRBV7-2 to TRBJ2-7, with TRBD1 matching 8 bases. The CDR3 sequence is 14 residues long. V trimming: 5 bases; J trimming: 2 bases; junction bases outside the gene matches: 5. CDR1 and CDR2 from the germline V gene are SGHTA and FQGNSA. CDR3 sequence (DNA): TGTGCCAGCAGCCGGCCGGGACAGGCCTACGAGCAGTACTTC. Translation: CASSRPGQAYEQYF.

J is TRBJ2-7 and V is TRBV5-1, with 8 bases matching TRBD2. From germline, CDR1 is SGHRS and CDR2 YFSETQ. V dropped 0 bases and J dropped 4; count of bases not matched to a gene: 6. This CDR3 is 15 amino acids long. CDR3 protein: CASSLVVGGGYEQYF. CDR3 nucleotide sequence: TGCGCCAGCAGCTTGGTCGTCGGCGGGGGGTACGAGCAGTACTTC.

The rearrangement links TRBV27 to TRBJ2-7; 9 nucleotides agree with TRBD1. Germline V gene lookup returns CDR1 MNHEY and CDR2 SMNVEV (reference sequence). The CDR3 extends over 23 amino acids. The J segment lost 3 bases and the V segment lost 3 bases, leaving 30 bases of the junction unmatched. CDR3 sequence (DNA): TGTGCCAGCAGTTTGGAACCGGGACAGGGAGTTCGTATCATGCTAGCGCGATACTACGAGCAGTACTTC. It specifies CASSLEPGQGVRIMLARYYEQYF.

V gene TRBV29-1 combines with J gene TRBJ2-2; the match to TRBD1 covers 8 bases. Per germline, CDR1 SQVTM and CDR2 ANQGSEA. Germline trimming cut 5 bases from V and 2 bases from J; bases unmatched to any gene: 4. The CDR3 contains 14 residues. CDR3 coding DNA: TGCAGCGTTAGGGGACAGGCTAACACCGGGGAGCTGTTTTTT. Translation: CSVRGQANTGELFF.

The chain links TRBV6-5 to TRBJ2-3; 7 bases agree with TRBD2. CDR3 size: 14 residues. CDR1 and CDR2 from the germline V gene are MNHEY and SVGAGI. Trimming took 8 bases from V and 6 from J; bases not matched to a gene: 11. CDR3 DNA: TGTGCCAGCTCCGAAGGGCGGGGGTCGGATACGCAGTATTTT. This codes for CASSEGRGSDTQYF.

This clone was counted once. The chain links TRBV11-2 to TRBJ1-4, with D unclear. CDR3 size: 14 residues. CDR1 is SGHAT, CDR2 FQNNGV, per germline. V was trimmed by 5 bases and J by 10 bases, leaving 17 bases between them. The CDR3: CASSPARGGGKLFF. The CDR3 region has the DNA TGTGCCAGCAGCCCAGCGCGGGGAGGCGGAAAACTGTTTTTT.

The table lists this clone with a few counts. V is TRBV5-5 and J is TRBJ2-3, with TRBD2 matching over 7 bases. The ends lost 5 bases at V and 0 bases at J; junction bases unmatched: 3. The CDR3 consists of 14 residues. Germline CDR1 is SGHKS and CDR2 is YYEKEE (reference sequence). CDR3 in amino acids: CASRRLASTDTQYF. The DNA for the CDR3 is TGTGCCAGCAGGCGACTAGCTAGCACAGATACGCAGTATTTT.

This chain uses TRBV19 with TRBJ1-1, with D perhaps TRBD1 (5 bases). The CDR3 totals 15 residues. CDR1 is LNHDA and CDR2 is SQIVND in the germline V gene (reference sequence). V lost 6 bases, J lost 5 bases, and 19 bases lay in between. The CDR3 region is CASSNRTLGRTEAFF. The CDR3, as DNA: TGTGCCAGTAGCAACCGGACCCTGGGGCGGACTGAAGCTTTCTTT.

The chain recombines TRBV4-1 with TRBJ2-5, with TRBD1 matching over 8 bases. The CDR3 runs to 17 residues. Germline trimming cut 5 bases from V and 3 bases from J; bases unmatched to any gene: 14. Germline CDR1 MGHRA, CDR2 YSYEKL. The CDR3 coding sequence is TGCGCCAGCAGCACTCAAGGTCGGCAGGGGGCGAAAGAGACCCAGTACTTC. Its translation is CASSTQGRQGAKETQYF.